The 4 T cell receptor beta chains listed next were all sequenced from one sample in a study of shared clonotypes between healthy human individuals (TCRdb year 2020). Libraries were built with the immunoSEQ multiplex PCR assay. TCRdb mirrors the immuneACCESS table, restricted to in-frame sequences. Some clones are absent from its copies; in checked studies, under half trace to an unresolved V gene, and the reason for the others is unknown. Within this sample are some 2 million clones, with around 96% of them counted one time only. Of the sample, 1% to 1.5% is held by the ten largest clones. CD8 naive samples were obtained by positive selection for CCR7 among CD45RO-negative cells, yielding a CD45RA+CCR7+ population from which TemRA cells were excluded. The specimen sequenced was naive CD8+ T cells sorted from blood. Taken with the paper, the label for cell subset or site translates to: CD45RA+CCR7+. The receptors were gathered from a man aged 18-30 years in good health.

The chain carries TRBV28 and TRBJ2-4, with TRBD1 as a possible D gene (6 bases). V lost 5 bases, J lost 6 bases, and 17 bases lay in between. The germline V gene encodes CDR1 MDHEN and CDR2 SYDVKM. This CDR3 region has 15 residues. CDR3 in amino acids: CASSPGQSGRNIQYF. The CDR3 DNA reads TGTGCCAGCAGTCCAGGACAGTCAGGAAGAAACATTCAGTACTTC.

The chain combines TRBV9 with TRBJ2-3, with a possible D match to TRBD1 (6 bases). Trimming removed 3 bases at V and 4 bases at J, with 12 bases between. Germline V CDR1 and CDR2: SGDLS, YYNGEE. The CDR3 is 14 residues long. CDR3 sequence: CASSAHRVPDTQYF. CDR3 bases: TGTGCCAGCAGCGCCCACAGGGTTCCAGATACGCAGTATTTT.

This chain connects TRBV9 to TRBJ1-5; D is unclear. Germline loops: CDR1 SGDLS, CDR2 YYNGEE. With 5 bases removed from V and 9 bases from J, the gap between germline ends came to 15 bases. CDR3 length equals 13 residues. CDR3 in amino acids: CASSLSAGWPQHF. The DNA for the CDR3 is TGTGCCAGCAGTCTCTCGGCGGGGTGGCCCCAGCATTTT.

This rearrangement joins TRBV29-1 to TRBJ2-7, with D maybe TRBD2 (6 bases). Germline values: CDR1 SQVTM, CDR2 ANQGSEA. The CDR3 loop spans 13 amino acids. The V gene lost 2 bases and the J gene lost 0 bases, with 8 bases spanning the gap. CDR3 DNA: TGCAGCGTTGAAATGGGGGGCTCCTACGAGCAGTACTTC. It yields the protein CSVEMGGSYEQYF.